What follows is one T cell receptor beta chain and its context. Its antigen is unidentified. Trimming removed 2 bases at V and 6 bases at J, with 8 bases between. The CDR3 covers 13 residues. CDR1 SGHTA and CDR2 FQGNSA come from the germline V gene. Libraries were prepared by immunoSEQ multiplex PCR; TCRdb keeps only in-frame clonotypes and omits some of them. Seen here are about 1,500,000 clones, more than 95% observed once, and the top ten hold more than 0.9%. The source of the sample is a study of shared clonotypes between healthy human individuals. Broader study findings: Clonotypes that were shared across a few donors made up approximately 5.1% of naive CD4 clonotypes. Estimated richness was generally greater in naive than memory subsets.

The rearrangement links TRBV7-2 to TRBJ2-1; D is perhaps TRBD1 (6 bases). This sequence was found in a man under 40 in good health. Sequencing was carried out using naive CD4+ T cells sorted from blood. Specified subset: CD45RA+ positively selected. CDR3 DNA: TGTGCCAGCAGCTTAACAGGGCCCAATGAGCAGTTCTTC. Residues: CASSLTGPNEQFF.